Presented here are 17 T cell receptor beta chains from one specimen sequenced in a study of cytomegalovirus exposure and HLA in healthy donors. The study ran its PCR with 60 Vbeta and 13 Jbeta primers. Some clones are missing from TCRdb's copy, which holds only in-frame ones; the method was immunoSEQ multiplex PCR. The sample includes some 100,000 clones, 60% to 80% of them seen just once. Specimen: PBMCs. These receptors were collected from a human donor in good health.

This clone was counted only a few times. The CDR3 nucleotides read TGTGCCAGCAGCCCAAGGACAGGGGAAATCGCAGATACGCAGTATTTT. Protein: CASSPRTGEIADTQYF. This chain connects TRBV9 to TRBJ2-3; 9 nucleotides line up with TRBD1. From germline, CDR1 is SGDLS and CDR2 YYNGEE. This CDR3 has 16 residues. V trimming: 4 bases; J trimming: 4 bases; junction bases outside the gene matches: 10.

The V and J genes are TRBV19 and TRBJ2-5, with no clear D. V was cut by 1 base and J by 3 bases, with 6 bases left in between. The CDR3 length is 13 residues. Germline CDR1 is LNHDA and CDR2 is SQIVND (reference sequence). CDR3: CASSIGGEETQYF. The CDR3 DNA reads TGTGCCAGTAGTATAGGAGGAGAAGAGACCCAGTACTTC.

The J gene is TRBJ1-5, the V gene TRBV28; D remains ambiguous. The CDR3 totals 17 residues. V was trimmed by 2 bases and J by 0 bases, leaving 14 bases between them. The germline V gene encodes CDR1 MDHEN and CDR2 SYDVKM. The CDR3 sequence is CASSLGTQRFSNQPQHF. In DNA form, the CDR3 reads TGTGCCAGCAGTTTAGGTACACAGAGATTTAGCAATCAGCCCCAGCATTTT.

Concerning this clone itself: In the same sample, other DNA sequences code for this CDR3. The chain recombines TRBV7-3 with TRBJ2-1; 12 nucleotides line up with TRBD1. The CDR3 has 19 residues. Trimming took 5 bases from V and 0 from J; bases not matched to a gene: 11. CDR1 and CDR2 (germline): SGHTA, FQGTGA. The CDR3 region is CASSPMGTGGGGSYNEQFF. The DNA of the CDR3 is TGTGCCAGCAGCCCAATGGGGACAGGGGGCGGAGGCTCCTACAATGAGCAGTTCTTC.

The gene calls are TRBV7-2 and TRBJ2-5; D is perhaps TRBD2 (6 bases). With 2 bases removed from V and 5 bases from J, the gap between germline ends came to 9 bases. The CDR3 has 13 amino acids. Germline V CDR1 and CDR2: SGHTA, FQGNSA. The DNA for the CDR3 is TGTGCCAGCAGCTTATCCGGGGGTGAGACCCAGTACTTC. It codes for CASSLSGGETQYF.

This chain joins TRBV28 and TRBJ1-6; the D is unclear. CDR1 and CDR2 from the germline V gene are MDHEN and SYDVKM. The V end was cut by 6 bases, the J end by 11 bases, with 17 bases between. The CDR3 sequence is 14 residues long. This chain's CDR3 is CASRSTSLRPPLHF. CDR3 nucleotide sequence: TGTGCCAGCAGGTCGACCTCTTTGAGGCCACCCCTCCACTTT.

Written as DNA, the CDR3 is TGCAGCGTGTCTATCTTGAACACTGAAGCTTTCTTT. Amino acids: CSVSILNTEAFF. The rearrangement links TRBV29-1 to TRBJ1-1; no reliable D call. The CDR3 is 12 amino acids. The germline V gene has CDR1 SQVTM and CDR2 ANQGSEA. Trimming cost V 6 bases and J 0 bases, with 8 bases left between them.

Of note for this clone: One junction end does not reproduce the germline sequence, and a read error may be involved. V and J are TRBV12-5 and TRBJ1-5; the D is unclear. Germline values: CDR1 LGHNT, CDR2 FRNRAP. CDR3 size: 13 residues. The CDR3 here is CAGGLGIDQPQHF. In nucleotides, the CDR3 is TGTGCTGGTGGTTTGGGTATAGATCAGCCCCAGCATTTT.

The CDR3 here is CASSLMTGYGYTF. The CDR3 DNA follows: TGTGCCAGCAGTTTAATGACAGGGTATGGCTACACCTTC. This chain connects TRBV27 to TRBJ1-2, with 7 positions matching TRBD1. The germline gives CDR1 MNHEY, CDR2 SMNVEV (reference sequence). There are 13 residues in the CDR3. The V segment lost 2 bases and the J segment 5 bases; nucleotides outside the gene matches: 2.

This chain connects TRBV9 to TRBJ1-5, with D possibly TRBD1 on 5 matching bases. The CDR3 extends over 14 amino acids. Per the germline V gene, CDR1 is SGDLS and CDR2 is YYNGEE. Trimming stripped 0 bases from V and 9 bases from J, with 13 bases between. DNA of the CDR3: TGTGCCAGCAGCGTAGGGGGCCCTGAGTGGCCCCAGCATTTT. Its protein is CASSVGGPEWPQHF.

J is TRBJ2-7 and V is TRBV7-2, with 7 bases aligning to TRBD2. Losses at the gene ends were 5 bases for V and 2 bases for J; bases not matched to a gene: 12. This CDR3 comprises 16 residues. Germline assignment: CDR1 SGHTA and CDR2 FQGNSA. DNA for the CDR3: TGTGCCAGCAGCCGCGCCGTGGGGAGGGTGGCCTACGAGCAGTACTTC. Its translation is CASSRAVGRVAYEQYF.

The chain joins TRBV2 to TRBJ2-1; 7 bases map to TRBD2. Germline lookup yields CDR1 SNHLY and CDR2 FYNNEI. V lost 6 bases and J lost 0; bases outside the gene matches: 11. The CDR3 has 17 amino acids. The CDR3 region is CASRLRSGETSYNEQFF. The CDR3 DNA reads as TGTGCCAGCAGACTACGGAGCGGGGAAACCTCCTACAATGAGCAGTTCTTC.

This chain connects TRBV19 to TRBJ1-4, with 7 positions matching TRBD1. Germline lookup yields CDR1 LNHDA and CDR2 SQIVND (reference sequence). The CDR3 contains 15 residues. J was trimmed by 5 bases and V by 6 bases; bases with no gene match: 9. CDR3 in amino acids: CASRGPGQMNEKLFF. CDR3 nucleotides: TGTGCCAGTAGGGGACCGGGACAGATGAATGAAAAACTGTTTTTT.

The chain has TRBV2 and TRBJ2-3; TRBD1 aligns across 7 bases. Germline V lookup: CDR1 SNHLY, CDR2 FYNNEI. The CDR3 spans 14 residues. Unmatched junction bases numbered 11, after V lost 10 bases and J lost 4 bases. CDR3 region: CAIKGQSGPDTQYF. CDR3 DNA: TGTGCCATCAAGGGACAGTCTGGTCCAGATACGCAGTATTTT.

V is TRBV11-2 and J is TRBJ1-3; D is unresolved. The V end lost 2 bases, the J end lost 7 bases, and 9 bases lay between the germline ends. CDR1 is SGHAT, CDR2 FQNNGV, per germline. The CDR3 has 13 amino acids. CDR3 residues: CASSLREMNTIYF. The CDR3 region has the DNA TGTGCCAGCAGCTTAAGAGAGATGAACACCATATATTTT.

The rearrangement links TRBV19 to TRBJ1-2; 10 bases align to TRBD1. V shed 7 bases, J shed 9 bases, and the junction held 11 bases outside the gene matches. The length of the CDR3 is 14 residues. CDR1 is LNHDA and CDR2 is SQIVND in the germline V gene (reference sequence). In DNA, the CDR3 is TGTGCCAGTAACCGGGACAGGGGAGGCGTAAGCTACACCTTC. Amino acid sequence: CASNRDRGGVSYTF.

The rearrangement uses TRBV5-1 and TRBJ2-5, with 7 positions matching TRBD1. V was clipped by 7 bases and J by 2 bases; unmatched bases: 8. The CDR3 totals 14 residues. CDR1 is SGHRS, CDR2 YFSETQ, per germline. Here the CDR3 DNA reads TGCGCCAGCCGTCGACAGGGCGGGCAAGAGACCCAGTACTTC. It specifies CASRRQGGQETQYF. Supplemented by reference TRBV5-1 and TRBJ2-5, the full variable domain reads KAGVTQTPRYLIKTRGQQVTLSCSPISGHRSVSWYQQTPGQGLQFLFEYFSETQRNKGNFPGRFSGRQFSNSRSEMNVSTLELGDSALYLCASRRQGGQETQYFGPGTRLLVL.